This TCR beta chain was captured by sequencing in a study of T cells in Graves' hyperthyroidism and ophthalmopathy. The J segment lost 0 bases and the V segment lost 4 bases, leaving 3 bases of the junction unmatched. Germline V gene lookup returns CDR1 DFQATT and CDR2 SNEGSKA (reference sequence). The CDR3 consists of 14 residues. Amplification targeted TCR beta CDR3 regions from RNA transcripts. The study used the HTBI primer set for a first-round RT-PCR of the TCR CDR3. TCRdb re-called the multiplex PCR reads with MiXCR, one entry per CDR3 protein. This sample has approximately 600,000 distinct CDR3 sequences, with around 21% found just once.

The sequence derives from a man in his thirties or forties with Graves' ophthalmopathy. Specimen: blood. The chain couples TRBV20-1 to TRBJ2-5; 9 positions match TRBD1. The CDR3 protein is CSAMDRGDQETQYF. Here the CDR3 DNA reads TGCAGTGCTATGGACAGGGGAGACCAAGAGACCCAGTACTTC.